Following are 29 T cell receptor beta chains from one sample sequenced in a study of PD-1 blockade in classical Hodgkin lymphoma. Time point given: cycle 4 day 1 (C4D1), after five to seven weeks of nivolumab. All trial patients relapsed after autologous stem cell transplantation. The table came from immunoSEQ multiplex PCR; TCRdb's copy has only in-frame clones and leaves some out. The data show some 90,000 clones, with 65% to 85% seen just once and over 15% held by the top ten. The starting material was peripheral blood mononuclear cells (PBMCs), obtained before the fourth cycle of nivolumab. The origin of the receptors is a human donor with classical Hodgkin lymphoma.

This rearrangement joins TRBV30 to TRBJ2-6; D is undetermined. This CDR3 comprises 18 residues. Germline values: CDR1 GTSNPN, CDR2 SVGIG (reference sequence). V was cut by 4 bases and J by 2 bases, with 21 bases left in between. CDR3 sequence reads: CAWTPRAGRSPGANVLTF. DNA of the CDR3: TGTGCCTGGACCCCCCGTGCAGGTCGGTCTCCTGGGGCCAACGTCCTGACTTTC.

The chain couples TRBV29-1 to TRBJ1-2, with TRBD1 matching over 7 bases. V dropped 1 base and J dropped 4; count of bases not matched to a gene: 3. Germline CDR1 and CDR2: SQVTM and ANQGSEA. The CDR3 totals 13 residues. CDR3 sequence reads: CSVEVPGGYGYTF. CDR3 DNA: TGCAGCGTTGAAGTGCCAGGGGGCTATGGCTACACCTTC.

The V gene is TRBV2, the J gene TRBJ2-5; either TRBD1 or TRBD2 may fit D (5 bases each). This CDR3 is built from 13 residues. Trimming pared 7 bases from V and 0 bases from J, leaving 9 bases between. CDR1 is SNHLY, CDR2 FYNNEI, per germline. The CDR3 reads CASTGTDQETQYF. Here the CDR3 DNA reads TGTGCCAGCACCGGGACGGACCAAGAGACCCAGTACTTC. Complete variable domain (other parts from reference TRBV2 and TRBJ2-5): EPEVTQTPSHQVTQMGQEVILRCVPISNHLYFYWYRQILGQKVEFLVSFYNNEISEKSEIFDDQFSVERPDGSNFTLKIRSTKLEDSAMYFCASTGTDQETQYFGPGTRLLVL.

The chain has TRBV27 and TRBJ1-1; 7 bases agree with TRBD1. The ends lost 6 bases at V and 3 bases at J; junction bases unmatched: 10. Germline V CDR1 and CDR2: MNHEY, SMNVEV (reference sequence). This CDR3 has 15 amino acids. The DNA for the CDR3 is TGTGCCAGCAGCTCCCTGGGACAGTGGGACACTGAAGCTTTCTTT. It yields the protein CASSSLGQWDTEAFF.

J is TRBJ2-1 and V is TRBV10-3; 7 bases agree with TRBD2. The CDR3 runs to 15 residues. The junction had 10 bases not matched to a gene; V was cut back by 7 bases and J by 4 bases. Germline V gene data show CDR1 as ENHRY and CDR2 as SYGVKD. The CDR3, as DNA: TGTGCCATCACCTCGGGACTACTACCTTACAATGAGCAGTTCTTC. Translation gives CAITSGLLPYNEQFF.

This clone occurred once. The chain uses TRBV20-1 and TRBJ2-7; D tentatively reads TRBD1 or TRBD2 (5 bases each). Germline CDR1 and CDR2: DFQATT and SNEGSKA (reference sequence). Trimming removed 7 bases from V and 6 bases from J, with 13 bases in between. The CDR3 is 11 residues long. CDR3 loop: CSGGSWVEQYF. DNA of the CDR3: TGCAGTGGGGGGAGCTGGGTCGAGCAGTACTTC.

This chain links TRBV13 with TRBJ2-3; D is possibly TRBD1 (6 bases). The ends were cut back, 5 bases at V and 2 bases at J, with 14 bases in the middle. Germline V gives CDR1 PRHDT, CDR2 FYEKMQ (reference sequence). The length of the CDR3 is 15 residues. CDR3 sequence reads: CASSTHGGLTDTQYF. The DNA for the CDR3 is TGTGCCAGCAGCACCCATGGGGGCCTCACAGATACGCAGTATTTT.

This chain joins TRBV20-1 and TRBJ1-4; D unresolved. The V end was cut by 6 bases, the J end by 2 bases, with 4 bases between. Germline V gene data show CDR1 as DFQATT and CDR2 as SNEGSKA (reference sequence). The CDR3 loop spans 11 amino acids. As DNA, the CDR3 is TGCAGTGCCAGGACTAATGAAAAACTGTTTTTT. This codes for CSARTNEKLFF.

The chain couples TRBV7-9 to TRBJ1-5, with TRBD1 matching 10 bases. CDR1 SEHNR and CDR2 FQNEAQ come from the germline V gene (reference sequence). CDR3 size: 17 residues. J was trimmed by 0 bases and V by 1 base; bases with no gene match: 3. The CDR3: CASSLGRDRGSNQPQHF. DNA for the CDR3: TGTGCCAGCAGCTTAGGACGGGACAGGGGTAGCAATCAGCCCCAGCATTTT.

The chain links TRBV11-2 to TRBJ2-5, with D uncertain. V lost 4 bases and J lost 4, with 7 bases in between. The germline gives CDR1 SGHAT, CDR2 FQNNGV. The CDR3 spans 12 residues. CDR3 DNA: TGTGCCAGCAGCTCTCAGCGAGAGACCCAGTACTTC. Translated: CASSSQRETQYF.

The J gene is TRBJ1-1, the V gene TRBV28; D is perhaps TRBD1 (5 bases). Germline lookup yields CDR1 MDHEN and CDR2 SYDVKM. The CDR3 sequence is 12 residues long. Trimming took 5 bases from V and 11 from J, leaving 15 bases between them. CDR3 nucleotide sequence: TGTGCCAGCAGTATCCGGGACCTGCGGGCTTTCTTT. It is translated as CASSIRDLRAFF.

V and J are TRBV6-5 and TRBJ2-3; no clear D gene. The germline CDR1 and CDR2 sequences are MNHEY and SVGAGI. The CDR3 is 15 amino acids. V was clipped by 4 bases and J by 2 bases, with 13 bases between them. The DNA for the CDR3 is TGTGCCAGCAGTTCCGGTGAGCCCGTCACAGATACGCAGTATTTT. Translation: CASSSGEPVTDTQYF.

In DNA, the CDR3 is TGTGCCAGCAGTTTATGGAGCGGGAGCTATGAGCAGTTCTTC. The encoded protein is CASSLWSGSYEQFF. The J gene is TRBJ2-1, the V gene TRBV28; 8 positions agree with TRBD2. With V trimmed by 0 bases and J by 8 bases, 3 bases remained unmatched. Germline CDR1 and CDR2: MDHEN and SYDVKM. CDR3 length: 14 amino acids.

The chain has TRBV7-9 and TRBJ2-1, with TRBD2 identical over 13 bases. Germline CDR1 is SEHNR and CDR2 is FQNEAQ (reference sequence). With 5 bases clipped from V and 7 bases from J, the junction kept 8 bases outside the gene matches. The CDR3 extends over 16 amino acids. The CDR3 spells CASSPRTSGSTNEQFF. DNA for the CDR3: TGTGCCAGCAGCCCCAGGACTAGCGGGAGTACTAATGAGCAGTTCTTC.

The J gene is TRBJ2-1, the V gene TRBV4-1, with D tentatively TRBD2 (6 bases). V was shortened by 1 base and J by 8 bases, with 18 bases between the two germline ends. This CDR3 comprises 16 residues. CDR1 is MGHRA, CDR2 YSYEKL, per germline. DNA for the CDR3: TGCGCCAGCAGCCAAGTAGCCCCGCTAGCGTCAGATGAGCAGTTCTTC. This encodes CASSQVAPLASDEQFF.

This clone was seen a single time. The rearrangement uses TRBV7-2 and TRBJ2-7, with D perhaps TRBD1 or TRBD2 (6 bases each). Trimming stripped 4 bases from V and 6 bases from J, with 13 bases between. CDR3 length equals 13 residues. The germline CDR1 and CDR2 sequences are SGHTA and FQGNSA. The DNA of the CDR3 is TGTGCCAGCAGCTATTCGGAGGGGGGCGAGCAGTACTTC. It translates to CASSYSEGGEQYF.

The chain combines TRBV5-1 with TRBJ1-1, with D possibly being TRBD1 (5 bases). V lost 2 bases and J lost 0, with 11 bases in between. The CDR3 is made up of 15 amino acids. The germline V gene encodes CDR1 SGHRS and CDR2 YFSETQ. The CDR3 here is CASSFARGMNTEAFF. The CDR3 DNA reads TGCGCCAGCAGCTTCGCACGGGGCATGAACACTGAAGCTTTCTTT.

V gene TRBV27 combines with J gene TRBJ2-7; D possibly corresponds to TRBD2 (5 bases). This CDR3 is built from 13 residues. Trimming took off 2 bases at V and 4 bases at J, with 9 bases between the two ends. The germline V gene encodes CDR1 MNHEY and CDR2 SMNVEV (reference sequence). The CDR3 reads CASSLRTEYEQYF. The CDR3 coding sequence is TGTGCCAGCAGTTTACGGACTGAGTACGAGCAGTACTTC.

V is TRBV5-1 and J is TRBJ2-3, with D unresolved. V was trimmed by 4 bases and J by 4 bases, leaving 10 bases between them. Germline V gene data show CDR1 as SGHRS and CDR2 as YFSETQ. This CDR3 has 13 residues. In DNA, the CDR3 is TGCGCCAGCAGCCAAAGCCTGCCAGATACGCAGTATTTT. It is translated as CASSQSLPDTQYF.

This clone appeared a few times. The rearrangement links TRBV6-6 to TRBJ1-4, with D possibly TRBD1 on 5 matching bases. The germline V gene has CDR1 MNHNY and CDR2 SVGAGI (reference sequence). V dropped 5 bases and J dropped 15 bases, with 19 bases sitting between them. This CDR3 region has 13 residues. This CDR3 is CASSGYQGRDLFF. The CDR3 bases are TGTGCCAGCAGTGGCTATCAGGGTAGGGATTTGTTTTTT.

This clone appeared a few times. This chain links TRBV14 with TRBJ2-2; 10 bases fit TRBD2. The trim removed 6 bases at V and 9 bases at J, leaving 10 bases unmatched. Germline CDR1 reads SGHDN; CDR2 reads FVKESK. The CDR3 totals 15 residues. The CDR3 nucleotides read TGTGCCAGCAGTCCGGGACTAGCGAGGCGCCGGGAGCTGTTTTTT. This gives the protein CASSPGLARRRELFF.

The chain's CDR3 is CASSKGPAGDTQYF. DNA of the CDR3: TGTGCCAGTAGTAAGGGACCGGCGGGGGATACGCAGTATTTT. This chain connects TRBV19 to TRBJ2-3; D perhaps matches TRBD2 (6 bases). Trimming cost V 4 bases and J 6 bases, with 14 bases left between them. The CDR3 extends over 14 amino acids. From germline, CDR1 is LNHDA and CDR2 SQIVND (reference sequence).

The chain couples TRBV7-8 to TRBJ1-6; unclear D gene. Germline V CDR1 and CDR2: SGHVS, FQNEAQ. The V gene lost 5 bases and the J gene lost 7 bases, with 18 bases spanning the gap. The CDR3 covers 16 residues. CDR3 DNA sequence: TGTGCCAGCAGCCCTGGCCCCGGAGCCCTGAATTCACCCCTCCACTTT. This codes for CASSPGPGALNSPLHF.

The chain uses TRBV5-5 and TRBJ2-7; D call uncertain. V was shortened by 0 bases and J by 3 bases, with 16 bases between the two germline ends. CDR3 length: 16 residues. Per the germline V gene, CDR1 is SGHKS and CDR2 is YYEKEE (reference sequence). The CDR3: CASSLDIQTARYEQYF. The CDR3 DNA is TGTGCCAGCAGCTTGGATATCCAGACTGCCCGCTACGAGCAGTACTTC.

This chain connects TRBV6-5 to TRBJ1-1; D gene ambiguous. Germline CDR1 and CDR2: MNHEY and SVGAGI. This CDR3 contains 13 residues. V gave up 5 bases and J gave up 0 bases, with 7 bases separating them. The CDR3 region is CASSETVNTEAFF. The CDR3 coding sequence is TGTGCCAGCAGTGAAACAGTGAACACTGAAGCTTTCTTT.

The rearrangement uses TRBV6-5 and TRBJ1-2; possible D gene TRBD1, 6 bases. This CDR3 region has 13 residues. Germline lookup yields CDR1 MNHEY and CDR2 SVGAGI. V was cut by 7 bases and J by 7 bases, with 16 bases left in between. The CDR3 sequence is CASTPQGQGGYTF. As DNA, the CDR3 is TGTGCCAGCACCCCACAGGGTCAGGGTGGCTACACCTTC.

The chain employs TRBV7-9 and TRBJ2-1; perhaps TRBD2 as D (5 bases). Germline assignment: CDR1 SEHNR and CDR2 FQNEAQ (reference sequence). This CDR3 has 17 amino acids. V lost 6 bases and J 0 bases, leaving 18 bases between the germline ends. The CDR3 DNA is TGTGCCAGCAGGTCCCCCAGGAGGCTTTCCTCCTACAATGAGCAGTTCTTC. It encodes CASRSPRRLSSYNEQFF.

The V gene is TRBV7-9, the J gene TRBJ2-5; TRBD2 agrees at 8 bases. CDR1 and CDR2 (germline): SEHNR, FQNEAQ (reference sequence). This CDR3 spans 14 amino acids. V dropped 5 bases and J dropped 5; count of bases not matched to a gene: 7. Here the CDR3 reads CASSQRELVETQYF. CDR3 nucleotide sequence: TGTGCCAGCAGCCAGCGGGAGTTGGTCGAGACCCAGTACTTC.

The V gene is TRBV28, the J gene TRBJ2-7, with TRBD2 identical over 7 bases. The length of the CDR3 is 13 residues. Germline V gives CDR1 MDHEN, CDR2 SYDVKM. V shed 8 bases and J 3 bases; nucleotides not matched to a gene: 7. CDR3 DNA sequence: TGTGCCAGCTCCCCTCTAGCGGTCTACGAGCAGTACTTC. Protein product: CASSPLAVYEQYF.